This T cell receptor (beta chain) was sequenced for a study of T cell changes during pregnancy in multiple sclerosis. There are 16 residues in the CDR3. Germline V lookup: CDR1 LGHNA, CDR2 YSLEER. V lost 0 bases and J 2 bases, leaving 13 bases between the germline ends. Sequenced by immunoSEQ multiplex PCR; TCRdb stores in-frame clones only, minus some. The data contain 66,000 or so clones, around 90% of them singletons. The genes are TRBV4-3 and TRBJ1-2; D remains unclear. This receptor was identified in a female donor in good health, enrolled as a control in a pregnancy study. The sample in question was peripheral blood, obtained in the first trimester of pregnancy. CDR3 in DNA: TGCGCCAGCAGCCAAGATTTCCGGGGAAACAACTATGGCTACACCTTC. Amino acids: CASSQDFRGNNYGYTF.